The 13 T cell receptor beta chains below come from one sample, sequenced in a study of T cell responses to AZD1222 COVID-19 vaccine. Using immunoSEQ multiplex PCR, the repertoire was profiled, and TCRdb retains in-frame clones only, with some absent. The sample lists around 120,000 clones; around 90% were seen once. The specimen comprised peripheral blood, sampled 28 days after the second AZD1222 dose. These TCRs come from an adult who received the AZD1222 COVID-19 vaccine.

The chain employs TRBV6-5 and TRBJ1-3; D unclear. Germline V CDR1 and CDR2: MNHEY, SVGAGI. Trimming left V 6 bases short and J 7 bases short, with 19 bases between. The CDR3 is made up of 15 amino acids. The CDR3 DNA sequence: TGTGCCAGCAGCCTCAACGCGTTCCCCTGGAACACCATATATTTT. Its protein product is CASSLNAFPWNTIYF.

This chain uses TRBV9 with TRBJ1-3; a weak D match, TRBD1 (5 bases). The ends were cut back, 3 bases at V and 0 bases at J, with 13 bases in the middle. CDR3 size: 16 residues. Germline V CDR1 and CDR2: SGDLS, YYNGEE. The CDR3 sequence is CASSGDVFHSGNTIYF. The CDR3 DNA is TGTGCCAGCAGCGGGGACGTATTTCACTCTGGAAACACCATATATTTT.

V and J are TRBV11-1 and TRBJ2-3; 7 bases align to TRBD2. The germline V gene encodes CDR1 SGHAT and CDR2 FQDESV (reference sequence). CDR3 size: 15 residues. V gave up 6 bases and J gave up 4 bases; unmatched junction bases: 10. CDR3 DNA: TGTGCCAGCAGGGTCGCGGGAGCCAGCGCAGATACGCAGTATTTT. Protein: CASRVAGASADTQYF. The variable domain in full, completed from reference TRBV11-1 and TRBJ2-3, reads EAEVAQSPRYKITEKSQAVAFWCDPISGHATLYWYRQILGQGPELLVQFQDESVVDDSQLPKDRFSAERLKGVDSTLKIQPAELGDSAMYLCASRVAGASADTQYFGPGTRLTVL.

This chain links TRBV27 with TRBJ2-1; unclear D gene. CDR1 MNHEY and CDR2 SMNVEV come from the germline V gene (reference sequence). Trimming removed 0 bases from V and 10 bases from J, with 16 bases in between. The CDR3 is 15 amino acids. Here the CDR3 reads CASSLSGDLQQEQFF. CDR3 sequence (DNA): TGTGCCAGCAGTTTATCTGGTGACTTGCAACAAGAGCAGTTCTTC.

This CDR3 reads CASSRDRGRRDEQFF. DNA of the CDR3: TGTGCCAGCAGCCGGGACAGGGGTCGTAGGGATGAGCAGTTCTTC. The J gene is TRBJ2-1, the V gene TRBV7-3, with TRBD1 identical over 10 bases. Germline assignment: CDR1 SGHTA and CDR2 FQGTGA. The CDR3 is 15 residues long. V shed 5 bases, J shed 8 bases, and the junction held 9 bases outside the gene matches.

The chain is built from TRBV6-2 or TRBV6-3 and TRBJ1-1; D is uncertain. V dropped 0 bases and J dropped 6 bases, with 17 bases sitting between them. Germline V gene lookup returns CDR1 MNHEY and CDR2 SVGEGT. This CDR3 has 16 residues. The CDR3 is CASSYSADLGLAEAFF. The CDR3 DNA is TGTGCCAGCAGTTACTCGGCGGATCTGGGTTTGGCTGAAGCTTTCTTT.

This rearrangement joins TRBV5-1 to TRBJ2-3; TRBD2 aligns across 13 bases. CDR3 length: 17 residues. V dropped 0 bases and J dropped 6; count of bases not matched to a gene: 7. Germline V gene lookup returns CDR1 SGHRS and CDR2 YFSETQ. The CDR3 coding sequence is TGCGCCAGCAGCTTGGCTTGGACTAGCGGGAGCGGGGATACGCAGTATTTT. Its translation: CASSLAWTSGSGDTQYF. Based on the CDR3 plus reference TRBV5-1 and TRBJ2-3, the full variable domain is KAGVTQTPRYLIKTRGQQVTLSCSPISGHRSVSWYQQTPGQGLQFLFEYFSETQRNKGNFPGRFSGRQFSNSRSEMNVSTLELGDSALYLCASSLAWTSGSGDTQYFGPGTRLTVL.

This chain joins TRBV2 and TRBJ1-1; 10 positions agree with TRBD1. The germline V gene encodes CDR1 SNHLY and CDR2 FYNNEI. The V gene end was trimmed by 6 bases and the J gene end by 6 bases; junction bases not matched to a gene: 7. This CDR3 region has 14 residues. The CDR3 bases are TGTGCCAGCAGCCAGACGACAGGGGGCCCTGAAGCTTTCTTT. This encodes CASSQTTGGPEAFF.

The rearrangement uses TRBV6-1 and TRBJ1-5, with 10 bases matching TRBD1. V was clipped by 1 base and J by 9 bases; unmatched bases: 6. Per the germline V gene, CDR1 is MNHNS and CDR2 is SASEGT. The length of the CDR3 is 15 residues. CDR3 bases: TGTGCCAGCAGTGAAGGGACAGGGGGTAGGCGGCCCCAGCATTTT. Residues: CASSEGTGGRRPQHF.

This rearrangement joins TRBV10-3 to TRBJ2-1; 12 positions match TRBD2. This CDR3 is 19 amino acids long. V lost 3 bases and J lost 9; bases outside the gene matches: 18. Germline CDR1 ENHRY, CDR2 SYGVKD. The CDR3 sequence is CAISEFEASGRVQLGEQFF. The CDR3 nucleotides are TGTGCCATCAGTGAATTTGAGGCTAGCGGGAGGGTTCAATTGGGTGAGCAGTTCTTC.

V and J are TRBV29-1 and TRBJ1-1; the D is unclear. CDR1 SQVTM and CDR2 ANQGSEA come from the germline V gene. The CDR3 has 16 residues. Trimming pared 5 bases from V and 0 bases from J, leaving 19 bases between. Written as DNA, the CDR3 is TGCAGCGTTAGTAGTATGGCAGCCGATGTGAACACTGAAGCTTTCTTT. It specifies CSVSSMAADVNTEAFF. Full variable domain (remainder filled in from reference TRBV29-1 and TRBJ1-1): SAVISQKPSRDICQRGTSLTIQCQVDSQVTMMFWYRQQPGQSLTLIATANQGSEATYESGFVIDKFPISRPNLTFSTLTVSNMSPEDSSIYLCSVSSMAADVNTEAFFGQGTRLTVV.

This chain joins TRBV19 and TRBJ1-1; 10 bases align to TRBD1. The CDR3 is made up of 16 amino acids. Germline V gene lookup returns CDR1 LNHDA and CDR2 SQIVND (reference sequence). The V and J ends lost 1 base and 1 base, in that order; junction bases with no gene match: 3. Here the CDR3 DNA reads TGTGCCAGTAGTATAGTGGGACAGGGGCCGAACACTGAAGCTTTCTTT. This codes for CASSIVGQGPNTEAFF.

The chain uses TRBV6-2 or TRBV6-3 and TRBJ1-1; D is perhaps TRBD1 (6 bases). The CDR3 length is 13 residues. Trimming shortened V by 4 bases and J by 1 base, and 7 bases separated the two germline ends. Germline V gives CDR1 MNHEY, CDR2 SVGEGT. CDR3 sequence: CASSSRGNTEAFF. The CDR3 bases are TGTGCCAGCAGTTCCAGGGGGAACACTGAAGCTTTCTTT.